This TCR beta chain was obtained from a study of T cells in Graves' hyperthyroidism and ophthalmopathy. Regions amplified from RNA transcripts were the TCR beta CDR3 regions. HTBI primers were employed in a first-round RT-PCR of the TCR CDR3. TCRdb analysed the multiplex PCR reads with MiXCR anew, one entry per CDR3 protein. The sample carries about 500,000 distinct CDR3 sequences, approximately 48% recorded once. The CDR3 runs to 15 residues. The V and J ends lost 6 bases and 3 bases respectively, with 14 bases between them. CDR1 is SNHLY, CDR2 FYNNEI, per germline. The sequencing input was peripheral blood or thyroid tissue (not recorded which). The TCR originated in an adult woman with Graves' disease, either hyperthyroidism or ophthalmopathy (not recorded which). This chain links TRBV2 with TRBJ2-2, with a possible D match to TRBD2 (6 bases). The CDR3: CASRPGLPDTGELFF. The CDR3 nucleotides read TGTGCCAGCAGACCGGGACTGCCAGACACCGGGGAGCTGTTTTTT. Full variable domain (remainder filled in from reference TRBV2 and TRBJ2-2): EPEVTQTPSHQVTQMGQEVILRCVPISNHLYFYWYRQILGQKVEFLVSFYNNEISEKSEIFDDQFSVERPDGSNFTLKIRSTKLEDSAMYFCASRPGLPDTGELFFGEGSRLTVL.